One sample yielded the 27 T cell receptor beta chains listed below, sequenced in a study of Graves' ophthalmopathy and Graves' hyperthyroidism. RNA transcripts provided the template for amplifying TCR beta CDR3 regions. RT-PCR with HTBI primers came first, then second-round multiplex PCR. MiXCR, run by TCRdb on the multiplex PCR reads, gives a single entry per CDR3 protein. This sample carries about 1.1 million distinct CDR3 sequences, less than 45% of them seen once, and the ten largest clones take 11%. Sequencing input: peripheral blood or thyroid tissue (not recorded which). The origin of the receptors is an adult man with Graves' hyperthyroidism.

This clonotype was found many times. A read error is possible here, since a much larger clone lies one base away. The CDR3 end shows no conserved phenylalanine or tryptophan, and so a read error is likely. V usage is TRBV10-3 and J usage is TRBJ1-6, with D maybe TRBD1 (6 bases). V lost 6 bases and J lost 5, with 8 bases in between. CDR1 is ENHRY, CDR2 SYGVKD, per germline. The CDR3 runs 13 residues. Here the CDR3 DNA reads TGTGCCATCAGACAGGGTGATAATTCACCCCTCCACCTT. Residues: CAIRQGDNSPLHL.

In this sample, this clonotype turned up many times. For the CDR3, the DNA is TGCAGCGGCACGGACAGTTACACCGGGGAGCTGTTTTTT. It translates to CSGTDSYTGELFF. The genes are TRBV29-1 and TRBJ2-2; tentatively, D is TRBD1 (6 bases). The CDR3 contains 13 residues. The V gene's germline CDR1 is SQVTM and CDR2 ANQGSEA. V was cut by 7 bases and J by 3 bases, with 12 bases left in between.

V is TRBV10-3 and J is TRBJ1-6; 9 bases fit TRBD1. Germline CDR1 reads ENHRY; CDR2 reads SYGVKD. Germline trimming cut 6 bases from V and 9 bases from J; bases unmatched to any gene: 15. The CDR3 runs to 17 residues. Here the CDR3 reads CAISQQAGTGLGSPLHF. In DNA, the CDR3 is TGTGCCATCAGCCAACAAGCCGGGACAGGGCTCGGTTCACCCCTCCACTTT.

This clonotype was seen at least ten times. This chain links TRBV12-3 or TRBV12-4 with TRBJ1-5; possibly TRBD1 for D (5 bases). This CDR3 has 14 residues. V was cut by 3 bases and J by 1 base, with 7 bases left in between. CDR3 bases: TGTGCCAGCAGTTTTGAGGGGAGCAATCAGCCCCAGCATTTT. This encodes CASSFEGSNQPQHF.

The chain combines TRBV7-9 with TRBJ2-3, with D unclear. CDR1 is SEHNR, CDR2 FQNEAQ, per germline (reference sequence). Trimming left V 5 bases short and J 2 bases short, with 5 bases between. The CDR3 has 12 amino acids. Written as DNA, the CDR3 is TGTGCCAGCAGCCCGACCACAGATACGCAGTATTTT. Residues: CASSPTTDTQYF.

In this sample, this clonotype turned up many times. The V call is TRBV7-9, the J call TRBJ1-1; tentative D call: TRBD1 (5 bases). Trimming pared 5 bases from V and 7 bases from J, leaving 11 bases between. This CDR3 has 12 amino acids. Germline V gives CDR1 SEHNR, CDR2 FQNEAQ (reference sequence). CDR3 in amino acids: CASSLNRNEAFF. For the CDR3, the DNA is TGTGCCAGCAGCCTTAACAGGAATGAAGCTTTCTTT.

V and J are TRBV7-2 and TRBJ2-2; possible D gene TRBD1, 5 bases. V was trimmed by 3 bases and J by 1 base, leaving 9 bases between them. This CDR3 spans 15 amino acids. CDR1 SGHTA and CDR2 FQGNSA come from the germline V gene. The DNA of the CDR3 is TGTGCCAGCAGCTTGTGGACAAAGAACACCGGGGAGCTGTTTTTT. Encoded protein: CASSLWTKNTGELFF.

The rearrangement links TRBV19 to TRBJ1-6; the D gene is possibly TRBD1 (6 bases). Per germline, CDR1 LNHDA and CDR2 SQIVND (reference sequence). This CDR3 comprises 17 residues. Between the trimmed V and J ends, which lost 1 base and 5 bases, there was a span of 15 bases. The CDR3 here is CASSIATGGQHNSPLHF. The CDR3 nucleotides read TGTGCCAGTAGTATAGCCACCGGGGGACAACATAATTCACCCCTCCACTTT.

This clonotype has only a few counts. The gene calls are TRBV5-6 and TRBJ2-2, with D unresolved. The germline V and J ends were trimmed by 4 bases and 3 bases, with 7 bases remaining between them. Germline loops: CDR1 SGHDT, CDR2 YYEEEE. The CDR3 has 13 amino acids. The DNA of the CDR3 is TGTGCCAGCAGCAACGGAGACACCGGGGAGCTGTTTTTT. Encoded protein: CASSNGDTGELFF.

The J gene is TRBJ2-5, the V gene TRBV5-1; D is possibly TRBD2 (6 bases). The germline V gene has CDR1 SGHRS and CDR2 YFSETQ. V gave up 4 bases and J gave up 6 bases, with 19 bases separating them. The CDR3 has 15 residues. CDR3 bases: TGCGCCAGCAGCAGGATTAGCGGCTATTTAAAGACCCAGTACTTC. It yields the protein CASSRISGYLKTQYF. The entire variable domain, with the rest obtained from reference TRBV5-1 and TRBJ2-5, is as follows: KAGVTQTPRYLIKTRGQQVTLSCSPISGHRSVSWYQQTPGQGLQFLFEYFSETQRNKGNFPGRFSGRQFSNSRSEMNVSTLELGDSALYLCASSRISGYLKTQYFGPGTRLLVL.

This chain uses TRBV9 with TRBJ2-7; 8 bases map to TRBD2. Germline V lookup: CDR1 SGDLS, CDR2 YYNGEE. This CDR3 spans 14 amino acids. V shed 7 bases, J shed 4 bases, and the junction held 10 bases outside the gene matches. The CDR3 is CASGSGLAGYEQYF. In nucleotides, the CDR3 is TGTGCCAGCGGTTCAGGACTAGCAGGATACGAGCAGTACTTC.

The CDR3 DNA reads TGTGCCAGCAGCTTAGGACTCGGGGTTGAGACCCAGTACTTC. Translated: CASSLGLGVETQYF. This chain connects TRBV7-9 to TRBJ2-5; D might be TRBD2 (5 bases). Trimming removed 1 base at V and 5 bases at J, with 11 bases between. The germline CDR1 and CDR2 sequences are SEHNR and FQNEAQ (reference sequence). The CDR3 is 14 amino acids.

This clonotype has only a few counts. This chain connects TRBV5-1 to TRBJ2-7; D is unresolved. Trimming took off 0 bases at V and 0 bases at J, with 10 bases between the two ends. The V gene's germline CDR1 is SGHRS and CDR2 YFSETQ. This CDR3 is built from 15 residues. Here the CDR3 reads CASSLEHPSSYEQYF. The CDR3 DNA reads as TGCGCCAGCAGCTTGGAACACCCGAGCTCCTACGAGCAGTACTTC.

A remark on this clonotype: A clone one base away is much larger, so this may be a read error. CDR3 protein: CASSAWGAGPYEQYF. For the CDR3, the DNA is TGTGCCAGCAGCGCCTGGGGGGCAGGGCCCTACGAGCAGTACTTC. The rearrangement links TRBV7-9 to TRBJ2-7; D may correspond to TRBD1 or TRBD2 (6 bases each). The CDR3 is made up of 15 amino acids. The V gene lost 5 bases and the J gene lost 2 bases, with 16 bases spanning the gap. Germline assignment: CDR1 SEHNR and CDR2 FQNEAQ (reference sequence).

This clonotype came up many times. The J gene is TRBJ2-7, the V gene TRBV5-1; unclear D gene. The CDR3 length is 15 residues. Between the trimmed V and J ends, which lost 0 bases and 1 base, there was a span of 11 bases. Germline CDR1 SGHRS, CDR2 YFSETQ. The CDR3 protein is CASSLGGSESYEQYF. The CDR3 DNA sequence: TGCGCCAGCAGCTTGGGAGGCAGTGAATCCTACGAGCAGTACTTC.

This clonotype was recorded at least ten times. The chain joins TRBV7-2 to TRBJ1-5; TRBD1 is a possible D gene (6 bases). Per germline, CDR1 SGHTA and CDR2 FQGNSA. The CDR3 totals 15 residues. Trimming stripped 0 bases from V and 0 bases from J, with 6 bases between. CDR3 DNA sequence: TGTGCCAGCAGCTTAGCACAGGGTAGCAATCAGCCCCAGCATTTT. Translating gives CASSLAQGSNQPQHF.

The genes are TRBV6-1 and TRBJ2-5; no definite D call. The V end lost 0 bases, the J end lost 4 bases, and 21 bases lay between the germline ends. Germline CDR1 and CDR2: MNHNS and SASEGT. The CDR3 sequence is 18 residues long. As DNA, the CDR3 is TGTGCCAGCAGTGAAGCGAAGAGAGCGAGCCTTTTTTTAGAGACCCAGTACTTC. Translation gives CASSEAKRASLFLETQYF.

This chain joins TRBV20-1 and TRBJ1-2; no definite D call. The CDR3 totals 12 residues. Germline V CDR1 and CDR2: DFQATT, SNEGSKA (reference sequence). Trimming shortened V by 4 bases and J by 7 bases, and 13 bases separated the two germline ends. The CDR3 loop is CSATGGVSGYTF. CDR3 DNA sequence: TGCAGTGCTACGGGCGGGGTTAGTGGCTACACCTTC.

The sample holds a few counts of this clonotype. The J gene is TRBJ2-2, the V gene TRBV12-3 or TRBV12-4; D unclear. Trimming left V 5 bases short and J 5 bases short, with 9 bases between. The CDR3 sequence is 13 residues long. The CDR3 region has the DNA TGTGCCAGCAGTCCGATAAAGACCGGGGAGCTGTTTTTT. It is translated as CASSPIKTGELFF.

The sample holds a few counts of this clonotype. J is TRBJ2-2 and V is TRBV20-1, with D perhaps matching TRBD1 (5 bases). V was pared by 0 bases and J by 4 bases, with 12 bases between. The CDR3 has 15 amino acids. Germline V gene lookup returns CDR1 DFQATT and CDR2 SNEGSKA (reference sequence). The CDR3 nucleotides are TGCAGTGCTAGAGAACTCAGGGTTTCCACCGGGGAGCTGTTTTTT. This codes for CSARELRVSTGELFF.

V is TRBV9 and J is TRBJ2-7; D call uncertain. This CDR3 has 19 residues. From germline, CDR1 is SGDLS and CDR2 YYNGEE. Trimming removed 0 bases at V and 3 bases at J, with 25 bases between. CDR3 sequence: CASSVVVVSSDTLIYEQYF. CDR3 bases: TGTGCCAGCAGCGTAGTGGTGGTGTCGAGTGACACCTTGATCTACGAGCAGTACTTC.

J is TRBJ1-1 and V is TRBV20-1; 10 positions agree with TRBD1. The V segment lost 2 bases and the J segment 6 bases; nucleotides outside the gene matches: 9. CDR1 and CDR2 from the germline V gene are DFQATT and SNEGSKA (reference sequence). The CDR3 has 15 amino acids. The CDR3, as DNA: TGCAGTGCTAGAAGTTTGGGACAGGGGATCGCTGAAGCTTTCTTT. Protein product: CSARSLGQGIAEAFF.

This clonotype appeared many times. The chain has TRBV25-1 and TRBJ2-5; 8 nucleotides match TRBD1. The germline gives CDR1 MGHDK, CDR2 SYGVNS. This CDR3 is 15 amino acids long. V trimming: 3 bases; J trimming: 5 bases; junction bases outside the gene matches: 8. The CDR3 region is CASSEEQGVMETQYF. The CDR3 nucleotides read TGTGCCAGCAGTGAGGAACAGGGGGTAATGGAGACCCAGTACTTC.

The chain has TRBV10-3 and TRBJ2-5, with 7 nucleotides matching TRBD2. Germline CDR1 and CDR2: ENHRY and SYGVKD. CDR3 length equals 13 residues. V lost 6 bases, J lost 1 base, and 2 bases stayed unmatched. The CDR3 reads CAISGGFQETQYF. DNA for the CDR3: TGTGCCATCAGCGGGGGGTTCCAAGAGACCCAGTACTTC.

This clonotype has just one count. CDR3 sequence reads: CASSPRDGQNYGYTF. The CDR3 bases are TGCGCCAGCAGCCCCCGGGACGGTCAGAACTATGGCTACACCTTC. The V call is TRBV5-1, the J call TRBJ1-2; possible D gene TRBD1, 5 bases. The V gene lost 4 bases and the J gene lost 2 bases, with 15 bases spanning the gap. The germline V gene has CDR1 SGHRS and CDR2 YFSETQ. The CDR3 sequence is 15 residues long.

This clonotype showed up just a few times. The chain couples TRBV20-1 to TRBJ2-2; D may be TRBD1 or TRBD2 (5 bases each). This CDR3 contains 16 residues. The germline gives CDR1 DFQATT, CDR2 SNEGSKA (reference sequence). V was pared by 0 bases and J by 7 bases, with 18 bases between. CDR3 nucleotide sequence: TGCAGTGCTAGAGAGCCCAGATGGGGGATGGGCGGGGAGCTGTTTTTT. Its protein is CSAREPRWGMGGELFF.

The V call is TRBV24-1, the J call TRBJ2-6; D is undetermined. The CDR3 consists of 16 residues. Germline V CDR1 and CDR2: KGHDR, SFDVKD. The V end lost 2 bases, the J end lost 3 bases, and 10 bases lay between the germline ends. DNA for the CDR3: TGTGCCACCAGTGATTCGTTCAGCTATGGGGCCAACGTCCTGACTTTC. Its translation is CATSDSFSYGANVLTF.